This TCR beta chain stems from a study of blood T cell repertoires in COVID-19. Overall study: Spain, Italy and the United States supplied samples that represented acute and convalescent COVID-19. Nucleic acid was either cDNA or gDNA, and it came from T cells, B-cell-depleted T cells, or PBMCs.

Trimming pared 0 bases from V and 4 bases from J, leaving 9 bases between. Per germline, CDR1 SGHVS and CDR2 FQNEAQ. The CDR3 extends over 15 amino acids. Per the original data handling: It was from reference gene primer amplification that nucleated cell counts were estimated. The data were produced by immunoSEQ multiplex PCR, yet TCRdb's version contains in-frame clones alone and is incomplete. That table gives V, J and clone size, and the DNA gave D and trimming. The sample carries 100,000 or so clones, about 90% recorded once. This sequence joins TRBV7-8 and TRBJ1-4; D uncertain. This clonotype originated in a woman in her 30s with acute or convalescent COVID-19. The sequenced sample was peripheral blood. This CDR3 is CASSLAQALNEKLFF. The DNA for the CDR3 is TGTGCCAGCAGCTTAGCCCAGGCCCTTAATGAAAAACTGTTTTTT.